Sequencing of this TCR beta chain was carried out in a study of tumor and adjacent non-tumor tissue in lung cancer. The study's findings and limits: Tumor tissue had significantly higher TCR diversity than normal lung. Normal lung showed higher cumulative top 100 clone frequency than tumor.

Three rounds of nested PCR, following a modified ARM-PCR protocol, produced the TCRbeta library. A single record per CDR3 protein comes from TCRdb applying MiXCR to the multiplex PCR reads. Here the sample spans 68,000 or so distinct CDR3 sequences, 55% to 75% being singletons. No cell sorting was done before RNA was extracted from the tissue. Newly diagnosed lung cancer patients had thoracic surgery in China, August–late 2014, without prior chemotherapy. On this clonotype itself: Its target is not known. An end of the junction differs from the germline gene, which may be a read error.

The germline V gene has CDR1 WSHSY and CDR2 SAAADI. The CDR3 has 16 amino acids. Sequenced sample: lung tumor tissue. The origin of this receptor is a man aged 45-65 years with non-small cell lung cancer. V and J are TRBV10-2 and TRBJ2-4; 7 positions agree with TRBD1. CDR3 loop: CASSDPQGETKNIHYF. Here the CDR3 DNA reads TGCGCCAGCAGTGACCCCCAGGGGGAAACCAAAAACATTCATTACTTC.